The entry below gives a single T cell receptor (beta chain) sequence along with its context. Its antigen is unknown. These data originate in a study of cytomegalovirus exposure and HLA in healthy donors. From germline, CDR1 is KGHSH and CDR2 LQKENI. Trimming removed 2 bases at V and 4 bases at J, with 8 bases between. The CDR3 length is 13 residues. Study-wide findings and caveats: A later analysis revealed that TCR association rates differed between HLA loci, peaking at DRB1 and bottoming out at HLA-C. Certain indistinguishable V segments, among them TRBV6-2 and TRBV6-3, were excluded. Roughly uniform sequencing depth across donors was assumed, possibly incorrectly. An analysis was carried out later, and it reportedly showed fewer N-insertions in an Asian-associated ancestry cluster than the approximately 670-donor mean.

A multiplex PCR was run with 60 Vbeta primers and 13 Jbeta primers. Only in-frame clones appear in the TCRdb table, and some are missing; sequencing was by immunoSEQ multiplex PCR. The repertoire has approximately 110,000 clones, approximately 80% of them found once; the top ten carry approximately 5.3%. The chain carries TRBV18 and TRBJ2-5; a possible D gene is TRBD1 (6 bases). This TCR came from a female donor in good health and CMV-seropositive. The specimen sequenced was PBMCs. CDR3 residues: CASSPTGLETQYF. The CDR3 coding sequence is TGTGCCAGCTCACCAACAGGGTTAGAGACCCAGTACTTC. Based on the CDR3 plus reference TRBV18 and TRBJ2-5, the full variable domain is NAGVMQNPRHLVRRRGQEARLRCSPMKGHSHVYWYRQLPEEGLKFMVYLQKENIIDESGMPKERFSAEFPKEGPSILRIQQVVRGDSAAYFCASSPTGLETQYFGPGTRLLVL.